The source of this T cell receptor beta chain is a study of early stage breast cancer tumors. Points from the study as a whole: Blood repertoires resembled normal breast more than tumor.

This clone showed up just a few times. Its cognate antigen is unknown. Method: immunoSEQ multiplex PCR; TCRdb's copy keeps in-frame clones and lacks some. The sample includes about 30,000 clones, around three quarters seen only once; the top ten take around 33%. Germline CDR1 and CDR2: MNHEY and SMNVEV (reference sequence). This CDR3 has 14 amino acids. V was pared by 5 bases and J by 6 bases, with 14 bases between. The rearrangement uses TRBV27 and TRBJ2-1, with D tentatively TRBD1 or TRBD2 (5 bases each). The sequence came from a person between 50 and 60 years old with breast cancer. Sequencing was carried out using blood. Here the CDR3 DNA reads TGTGCCAGCAGTGTCCGACGGGGCGGCAATGAGCAGTTCTTC. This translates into CASSVRRGGNEQFF.